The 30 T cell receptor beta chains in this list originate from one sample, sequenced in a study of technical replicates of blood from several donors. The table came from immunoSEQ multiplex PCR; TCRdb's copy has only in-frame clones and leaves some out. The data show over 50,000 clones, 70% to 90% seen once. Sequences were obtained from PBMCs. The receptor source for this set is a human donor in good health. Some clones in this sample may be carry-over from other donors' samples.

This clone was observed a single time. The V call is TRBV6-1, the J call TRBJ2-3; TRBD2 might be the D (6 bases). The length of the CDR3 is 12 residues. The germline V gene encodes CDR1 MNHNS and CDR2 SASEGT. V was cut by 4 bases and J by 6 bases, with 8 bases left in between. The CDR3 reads CASSASGDTQYF. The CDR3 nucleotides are TGTGCCAGCAGTGCCAGCGGGGATACGCAGTATTTT.

In nucleotides, the CDR3 is TGTGCCAGCTCACCAGGGGGACTAGCGGGAATCTACGAGCAGTACTTC. It translates to CASSPGGLAGIYEQYF. J is TRBJ2-7 and V is TRBV18; 13 bases map to TRBD2. The germline CDR1 and CDR2 sequences are KGHSH and LQKENI. The trim removed 2 bases at V and 3 bases at J, leaving 4 bases unmatched. The CDR3 has 16 amino acids.

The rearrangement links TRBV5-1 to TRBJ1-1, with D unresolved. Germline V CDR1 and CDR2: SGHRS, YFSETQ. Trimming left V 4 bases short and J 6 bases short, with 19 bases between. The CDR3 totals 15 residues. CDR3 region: CASSRGGLTLAEAFF. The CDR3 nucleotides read TGCGCCAGCAGCCGGGGAGGACTCACCCTGGCTGAAGCTTTCTTT.

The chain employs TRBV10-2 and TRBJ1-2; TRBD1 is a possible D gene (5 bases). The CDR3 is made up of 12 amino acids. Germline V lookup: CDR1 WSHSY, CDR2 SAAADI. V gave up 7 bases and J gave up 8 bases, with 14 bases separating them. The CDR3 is CASTGQGGGYTF. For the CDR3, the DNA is TGCGCCAGCACCGGTCAGGGAGGCGGCTACACCTTC.

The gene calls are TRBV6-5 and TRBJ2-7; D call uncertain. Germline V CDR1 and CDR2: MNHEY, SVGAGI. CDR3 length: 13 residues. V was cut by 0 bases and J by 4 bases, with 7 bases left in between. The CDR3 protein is CASSYSRGYEQYF. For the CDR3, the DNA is TGTGCCAGCAGTTACTCACGCGGTTACGAGCAGTACTTC.

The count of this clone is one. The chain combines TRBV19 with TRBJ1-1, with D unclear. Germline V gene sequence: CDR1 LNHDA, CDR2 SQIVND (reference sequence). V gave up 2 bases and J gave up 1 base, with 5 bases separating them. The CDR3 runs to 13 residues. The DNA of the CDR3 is TGTGCCAGTAGTATACAGGAGAACACTGAAGCTTTCTTT. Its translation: CASSIQENTEAFF.

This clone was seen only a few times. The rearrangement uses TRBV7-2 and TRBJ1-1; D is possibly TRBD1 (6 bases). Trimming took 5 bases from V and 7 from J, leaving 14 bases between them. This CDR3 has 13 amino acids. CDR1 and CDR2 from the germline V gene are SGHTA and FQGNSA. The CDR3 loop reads CASSIAGGDEAFF. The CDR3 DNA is TGTGCCAGCAGCATCGCTGGGGGCGATGAAGCTTTCTTT. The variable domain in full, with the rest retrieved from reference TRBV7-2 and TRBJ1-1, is GAGVSQSPSNKVTEKGKDVELRCDPISGHTALYWYRQSLGQGLEFLIYFQGNSAPDKSGLPSDRFSAERTGGSVSTLTIQRTQQEDSAVYLCASSIAGGDEAFFGQGTRLTVV.

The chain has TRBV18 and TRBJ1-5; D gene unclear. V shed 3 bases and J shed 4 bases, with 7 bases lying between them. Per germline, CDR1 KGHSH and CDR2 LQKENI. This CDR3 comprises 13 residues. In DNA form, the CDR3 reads TGTGCCAGCTCACCCGGACTTAATCAGCCCCAGCATTTT. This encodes CASSPGLNQPQHF.

CDR3 protein: CSAEGNTGELFF. The CDR3 nucleotides read TGCAGCGCAGAGGGGAACACCGGGGAGCTGTTTTTT. This chain connects TRBV29-1 to TRBJ2-2; D may be TRBD2 (5 bases). V gave up 7 bases and J gave up 1 base, with 7 bases separating them. The germline CDR1 and CDR2 sequences are SQVTM and ANQGSEA. This CDR3 region has 12 residues.

The CDR3 DNA reads as TGTGCCATCAGTGAAGCCCACGGTGCAGATACGCAGTATTTT. It encodes CAISEAHGADTQYF. The chain couples TRBV10-3 to TRBJ2-3; the D is unclear. Trimming took off 3 bases at V and 4 bases at J, with 11 bases between the two ends. CDR3 length equals 14 residues. CDR1 is ENHRY and CDR2 is SYGVKD in the germline V gene.

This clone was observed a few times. The CDR3 DNA reads as TGTGCCAGCACCACGACTAGCGGGGTGTGGAAGCAGTACTTC. Protein sequence: CASTTTSGVWKQYF. The V gene is TRBV28, the J gene TRBJ2-7; TRBD2 matches 11 bases. The CDR3 has 14 residues. With V trimmed by 7 bases and J by 8 bases, 10 bases remained unmatched. Germline CDR1 MDHEN, CDR2 SYDVKM.

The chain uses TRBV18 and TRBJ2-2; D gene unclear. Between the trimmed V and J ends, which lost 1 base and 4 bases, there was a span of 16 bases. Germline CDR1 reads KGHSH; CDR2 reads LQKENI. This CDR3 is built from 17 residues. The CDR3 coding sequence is TGTGCCAGCTCACCACGTGACCTCGAAGGCGGCACCGGGGAGCTGTTTTTT. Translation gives CASSPRDLEGGTGELFF.

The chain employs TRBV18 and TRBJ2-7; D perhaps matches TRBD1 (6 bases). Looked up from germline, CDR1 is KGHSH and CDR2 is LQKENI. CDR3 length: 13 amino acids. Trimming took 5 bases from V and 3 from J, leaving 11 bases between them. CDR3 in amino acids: CASSSGQYYEQYF. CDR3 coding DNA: TGTGCCAGCTCATCCGGACAGTACTACGAGCAGTACTTC.

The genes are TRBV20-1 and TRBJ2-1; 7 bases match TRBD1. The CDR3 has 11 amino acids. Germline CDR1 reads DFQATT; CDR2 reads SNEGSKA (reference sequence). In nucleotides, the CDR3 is TGCAGCCTAGACAGGGTTACAGAGCAGTTCTTC. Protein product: CSLDRVTEQFF.

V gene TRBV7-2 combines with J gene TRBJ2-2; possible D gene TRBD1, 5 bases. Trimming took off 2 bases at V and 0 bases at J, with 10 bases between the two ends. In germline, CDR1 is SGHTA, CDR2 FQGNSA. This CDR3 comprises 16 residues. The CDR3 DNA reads TGTGCCAGCAGCTTAAGGGGTCAACCGAACACCGGGGAGCTGTTTTTT. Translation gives CASSLRGQPNTGELFF.

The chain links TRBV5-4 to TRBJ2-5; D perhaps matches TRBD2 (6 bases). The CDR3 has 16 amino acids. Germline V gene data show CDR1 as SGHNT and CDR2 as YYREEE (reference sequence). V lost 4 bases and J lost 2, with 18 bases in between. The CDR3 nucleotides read TGTGCCAGCAGCCCCATGCGCGGGACGGGACAAGAGACCCAGTACTTC. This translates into CASSPMRGTGQETQYF.

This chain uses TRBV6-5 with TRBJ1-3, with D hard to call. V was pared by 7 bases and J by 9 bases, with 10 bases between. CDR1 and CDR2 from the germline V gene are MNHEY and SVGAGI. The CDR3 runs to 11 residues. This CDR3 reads CASTAGSTIYF. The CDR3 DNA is TGTGCCAGCACGGCCGGGAGCACCATATATTTT.

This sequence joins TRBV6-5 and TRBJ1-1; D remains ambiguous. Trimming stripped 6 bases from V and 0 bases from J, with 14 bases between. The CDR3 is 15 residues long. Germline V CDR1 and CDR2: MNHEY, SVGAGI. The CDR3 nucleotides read TGTGCCAGCAGCCACGGCGGAAACATGAACACTGAAGCTTTCTTT. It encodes CASSHGGNMNTEAFF.

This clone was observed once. DNA of the CDR3: TGTGCCAGCAGTGACCTCAGGGGCTACACCTTC. It codes for CASSDLRGYTF. The gene calls are TRBV6-4 and TRBJ1-2; the D is unclear. The CDR3 has 11 amino acids. V lost 2 bases and J lost 8, with 6 bases in between. Germline CDR1 reads MRHNA; CDR2 reads SNTAGT.

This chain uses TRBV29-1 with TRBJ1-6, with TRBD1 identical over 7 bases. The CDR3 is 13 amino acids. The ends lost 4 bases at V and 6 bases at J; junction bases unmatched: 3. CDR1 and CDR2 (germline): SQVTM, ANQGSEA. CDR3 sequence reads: CSVGDSLNSPLHF. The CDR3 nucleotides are TGCAGCGTTGGGGACAGCCTTAATTCACCCCTCCACTTT.

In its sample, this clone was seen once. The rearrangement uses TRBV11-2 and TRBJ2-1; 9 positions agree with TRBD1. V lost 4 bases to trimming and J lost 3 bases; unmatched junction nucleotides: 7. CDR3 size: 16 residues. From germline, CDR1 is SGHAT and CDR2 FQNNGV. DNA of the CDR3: TGTGCCAGCAGCTACTTCCGGGACAGGGTCTACAATGAGCAGTTCTTC. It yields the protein CASSYFRDRVYNEQFF.

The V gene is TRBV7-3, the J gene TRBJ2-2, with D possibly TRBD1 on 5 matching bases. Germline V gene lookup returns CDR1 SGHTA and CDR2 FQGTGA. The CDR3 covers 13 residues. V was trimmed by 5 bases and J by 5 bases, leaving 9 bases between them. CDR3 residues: CASSGQGTGELFF. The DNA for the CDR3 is TGTGCCAGCAGCGGGCAGGGTACCGGGGAGCTGTTTTTT. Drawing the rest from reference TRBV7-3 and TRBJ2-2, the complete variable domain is GAGVSQTPSNKVTEKGKYVELRCDPISGHTALYWYRQSLGQGPEFLIYFQGTGAADDSGLPNDRFFAVRPEGSVSTLKIQRTERGDSAVYLCASSGQGTGELFFGEGSRLTVL.

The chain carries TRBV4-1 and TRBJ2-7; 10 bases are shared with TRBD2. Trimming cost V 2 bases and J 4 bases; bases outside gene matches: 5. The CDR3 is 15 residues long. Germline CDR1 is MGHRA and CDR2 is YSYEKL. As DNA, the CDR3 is TGCGCCAGCAGCCAACCCTCTAGCGGGAGTTACGAGCAGTACTTC. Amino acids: CASSQPSSGSYEQYF.

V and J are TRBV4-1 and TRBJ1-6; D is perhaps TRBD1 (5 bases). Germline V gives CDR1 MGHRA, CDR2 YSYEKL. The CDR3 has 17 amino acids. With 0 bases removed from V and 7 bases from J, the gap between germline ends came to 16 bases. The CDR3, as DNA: TGCGCCAGCAGCCAAGATTCCAGGGTTCAAAGAAATTCACCCCTCCACTTT. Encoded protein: CASSQDSRVQRNSPLHF.

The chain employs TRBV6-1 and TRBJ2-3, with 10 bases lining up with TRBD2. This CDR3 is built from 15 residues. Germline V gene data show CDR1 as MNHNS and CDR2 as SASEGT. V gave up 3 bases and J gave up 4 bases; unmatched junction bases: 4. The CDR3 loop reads CASSESSGSPDTQYF. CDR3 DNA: TGTGCCAGCAGTGAGTCTAGCGGGAGCCCAGATACGCAGTATTTT.

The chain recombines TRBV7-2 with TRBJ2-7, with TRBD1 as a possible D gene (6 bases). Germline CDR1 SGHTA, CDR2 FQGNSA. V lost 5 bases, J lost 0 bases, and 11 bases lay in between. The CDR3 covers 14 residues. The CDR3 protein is CASSTRTVSYEQYF. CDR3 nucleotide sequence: TGTGCCAGCAGCACGAGGACAGTCTCCTACGAGCAGTACTTC.

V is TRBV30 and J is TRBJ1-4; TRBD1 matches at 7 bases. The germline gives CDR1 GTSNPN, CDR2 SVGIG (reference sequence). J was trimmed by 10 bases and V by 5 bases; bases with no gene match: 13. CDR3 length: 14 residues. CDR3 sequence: CAWATGVYGTKLFF. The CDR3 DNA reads TGTGCCTGGGCTACAGGGGTTTACGGAACAAAACTGTTTTTT.

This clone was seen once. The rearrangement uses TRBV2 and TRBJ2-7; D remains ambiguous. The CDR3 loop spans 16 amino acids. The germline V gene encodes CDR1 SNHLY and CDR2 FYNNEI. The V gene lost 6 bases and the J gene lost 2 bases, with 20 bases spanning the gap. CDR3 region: CASSPLYSPSTYEQYF. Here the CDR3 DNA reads TGTGCCAGCAGCCCCCTCTATAGTCCCTCGACCTACGAGCAGTACTTC.

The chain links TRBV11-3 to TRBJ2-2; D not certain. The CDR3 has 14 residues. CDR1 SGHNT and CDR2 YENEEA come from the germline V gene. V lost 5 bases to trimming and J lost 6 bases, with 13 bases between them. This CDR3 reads CASSPPNSPGELFF. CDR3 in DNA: TGTGCCAGCAGCCCCCCGAACAGTCCCGGGGAGCTGTTTTTT.

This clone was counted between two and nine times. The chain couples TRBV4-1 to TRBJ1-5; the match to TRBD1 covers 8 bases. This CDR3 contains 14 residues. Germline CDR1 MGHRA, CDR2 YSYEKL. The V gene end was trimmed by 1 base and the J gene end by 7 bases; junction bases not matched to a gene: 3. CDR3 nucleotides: TGCGCCAGCAGCCAAGGGACAGGGCTACAGCCCCAGCATTTT. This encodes CASSQGTGLQPQHF.